Following are 9 T cell receptor beta chains from one sample sequenced in a study of response to subunit inactivated influenza vaccine. TCRdb re-called the RT-PCR reads through MiXCR, storing one row per CDR3 protein. The repertoire consists of about 520,000 distinct CDR3 sequences, with around 25% occurring once and the leading ten covering approximately 1.9%. The sequencing used CD4+ T cells sorted from PBMCs, collected approximately 5 days after vaccination. The source of these receptors is a man aged 45-60 years who received an inactivated influenza vaccine.

This clonotype was seen a handful of times. This rearrangement joins TRBV7-9 to TRBJ2-1; weak D call: TRBD2 (6 bases). Germline assignment: CDR1 SEHNR and CDR2 FQNEAQ (reference sequence). This CDR3 is built from 17 residues. The V gene lost 5 bases and the J gene lost 2 bases, with 19 bases spanning the gap. CDR3 sequence (DNA): TGTGCCAGCAGCGCCCCCGCGGGGAGCGGTCCCTACAATGAGCAGTTCTTC. Its protein is CASSAPAGSGPYNEQFF.

Here the CDR3 reads CASRTLSRGLLANVLTF. The CDR3 nucleotides are TGTGCCAGCAGGACCTTGTCACGGGGTTTATTGGCCAACGTCCTGACTTTC. V is TRBV6-2 or TRBV6-3 and J is TRBJ2-6; weak D call: TRBD2 (5 bases). CDR1 is MNHEY, CDR2 SVGEGT, per germline. The CDR3 sequence is 17 residues long. V was pared by 6 bases and J by 6 bases, with 21 bases between.

This clonotype was observed at least ten times. V and J are TRBV12-3 or TRBV12-4 and TRBJ1-5; D call uncertain. V gave up 7 bases and J gave up 2 bases, with 9 bases separating them. The CDR3 sequence is 13 residues long. The chain's CDR3 is CASTLGGNQPQHF. The CDR3 nucleotides are TGTGCCAGCACCCTTGGGGGCAATCAGCCCCAGCATTTT.

The CDR3 region is CSAILLAQYNEQFF. The CDR3 bases are TGCAGTGCTATCCTCCTCGCACAGTACAATGAGCAGTTCTTC. The chain links TRBV20-1 to TRBJ2-1, with D hard to call. The CDR3 consists of 14 residues. The germline V and J ends were trimmed by 4 bases and 4 bases, with 14 bases remaining between them. Germline lookup yields CDR1 DFQATT and CDR2 SNEGSKA (reference sequence).

This clonotype was seen more than once but under ten times. V usage is TRBV14 and J usage is TRBJ2-1, with TRBD1 as a possible D gene (5 bases). CDR1 and CDR2 from the germline V gene are SGHDN and FVKESK. Trimming shortened V by 3 bases and J by 4 bases, and 10 bases separated the two germline ends. The CDR3 has 14 amino acids. The CDR3 loop is CASSHRQSYNEQFF. The CDR3 DNA is TGTGCCAGCAGCCATAGACAGAGTTACAATGAGCAGTTCTTC.

This clonotype was counted only a few times. This CDR3 is CASSSSGGHRDTQYF. CDR3 sequence (DNA): TGCGCCAGCAGCTCTAGCGGGGGCCACAGGGATACGCAGTATTTT. The gene calls are TRBV5-1 and TRBJ2-3; 10 bases map to TRBD2. With V trimmed by 3 bases and J by 6 bases, 7 bases remained unmatched. Germline V gene sequence: CDR1 SGHRS, CDR2 YFSETQ. The CDR3 loop spans 15 amino acids.

This clonotype was recorded at least ten times. The rearrangement links TRBV7-7 to TRBJ2-1, with D possibly called TRBD1 or TRBD2 (5 bases each). The CDR3 is 15 residues long. Between the trimmed V and J ends, which lost 5 bases and 7 bases, there was a span of 18 bases. CDR1 and CDR2 (germline): SSHAT, FNYEAQ (reference sequence). The DNA of the CDR3 is TGTGCCAGCAGCCCCGACGGGGACCCTGCGAATGAGCAGTTCTTC. Its protein is CASSPDGDPANEQFF.

This clonotype has just a few counts. One end of the junction varies from germline; a read error may be responsible. V gene TRBV3-1 combines with J gene TRBJ1-2; D uncertain. The CDR3 extends over 13 amino acids. From germline, CDR1 is LGHDT and CDR2 YNNKEL (reference sequence). In DNA form, the CDR3 reads TGTGCCAGCACCCAAGGAGCAGACTATGGCTACACCTTC. Its translation is CASTQGADYGYTF.

This clonotype showed up just a few times. This chain links TRBV24-1 with TRBJ2-3; 7 nucleotides align to TRBD1. The CDR3 is 18 amino acids. Trimming removed 4 bases from V and 0 bases from J; junction bases left unmatched: 12. Germline V CDR1 and CDR2: KGHDR, SFDVKD. This CDR3 reads CATSDNYRTGSSTDTQYF. DNA of the CDR3: TGTGCCACCAGTGACAATTACCGGACAGGATCGAGCACAGATACGCAGTATTTT.